This T cell receptor beta chain was obtained from a study of T cells after yellow fever vaccination. Overall study findings and caveats: Post-booster reappearance was seen for most primary-vaccination clones (about 96% CD4, around 90% CD8).

A word on this clonotype: Its antigen is still unknown.

UMIs and a universal primer site were added when TCR cDNA was made by 5'RACE template switching. One entry per CDR3 protein results from TCRdb running MiXCR on the 5' RACE reads. The table includes roughly 500,000 distinct CDR3 sequences, less than 20% detected once. The V end lost 8 bases, the J end lost 13 bases, and 11 bases lay between the germline ends. The CDR3 extends over 10 amino acids. Germline V gives CDR1 MNHEY, CDR2 SMNVEV (reference sequence). This sample comprised PBMCs, obtained 15 days after the yellow fever booster vaccination. This sequence originates from a man aged 25 to 40 who received the YFV17D yellow fever vaccine. The genes are TRBV27 and TRBJ1-4, with D perhaps matching TRBD1 (6 bases). This CDR3 reads CASGDNGLFF. For the CDR3, the DNA is TGTGCCAGCGGGGACAATGGACTGTTTTTT. The complete variable domain, with remaining parts taken from reference TRBV27 and TRBJ1-4, reads EAQVTQNPRYLITVTGKKLTVTCSQNMNHEYMSWYRQDPGLGLRQIYYSMNVEVTDKGDVPEGYKVSRKEKRNFPLILESPSPNQTSLYFCASGDNGLFFGSGTQLSVL.